Sequencing of this T cell receptor (beta chain) was carried out in a study of T-cell reconstitution after alpha-beta-depleted transplantation in children. This clonotype showed up many times. Researchers prepared the TCRbeta library using unique molecular identifiers, the study reports. One entry per CDR3 protein, called by TCRdb with MiXCR from the PCR reads. The table records about 400,000 distinct CDR3 sequences, around 20% of them present only once. The CDR3 sequence is 12 residues long. V gave up 5 bases and J gave up 8 bases, with 10 bases separating them. The sequencing here drew on PBMCs from the stem cell graft donor, taken from the stem cell graft. The receptor comes from a human donor who donated a stem cell graft to a child with acute myeloid leukemia. The chain uses TRBV12-3 or TRBV12-4 and TRBJ2-1; D is ambiguous. The CDR3 sequence is CASSDSPHEQFF. For the CDR3, the DNA is TGTGCCAGCAGTGACTCTCCACATGAGCAGTTCTTC.